These T cell receptor beta chains were read from a single sample in a study of blood T cell repertoires in COVID-19. The data were produced by immunoSEQ multiplex PCR, yet TCRdb's version contains in-frame clones alone and is incomplete. The sample has about 73,000 clones; about nine tenths are singletons. Specimen: peripheral blood. These receptors were obtained from a woman aged 18 to 35 with acute or convalescent COVID-19. The CDR3 runs from the conserved cysteine through the conserved F or W. Fields, in order: CDR3 protein, CDR3 DNA, J gene, V gene, D gene, clone size. D genes are given only for firm matches. Not every row has a clone size; where given, it reads once, few, many or a size class.

CASRQFSGKNLEAFF	TGTGCCAGCAGACAATTTTCCGGGAAGAACCTCGAAGCTTTCTTT	TRBJ1-1	TRBV7-9	-	-
CASSLPRGADRVFNYGYTF	TGTGCCAGCAGCCTCCCCAGGGGCGCGGACAGGGTGTTTAACTATGGCTACACCTTC	TRBJ1-2	TRBV7-9	TRBD1	-
CASSLGAGQNEAFF	TGTGCCAGCAGCTTAGGGGCGGGACAGAATGAAGCTTTCTTT	TRBJ1-1	TRBV11-2	TRBD1	-
CASSLIGLAGGSSSYNEQFF	TGTGCCAGCTCACTAATAGGACTAGCGGGAGGCTCGAGCTCCTACAATGAGCAGTTCTTC	TRBJ2-1	TRBV18	TRBD2	few
CASSSGQGSGYTF	TGTGCCAGCAGTTCGGGACAGGGGAGCGGCTACACCTTC	TRBJ1-2	TRBV27	TRBD1	-
CASSQGAIPSSPLHF	TGCGCCAGCAGCCAAGGGGCTATCCCAAGCTCACCCCTCCACTTT	TRBJ1-6	TRBV4-1	-	-
CAGFGTAGYTF	TGTGCCGGCTTTGGGACAGCTGGCTACACCTTC	TRBJ1-2	TRBV28	TRBD1	-
CASSLVGQGRPEQFF	TGCGCCAGCAGCTTGGTTGGACAGGGGCGCCCCGAGCAGTTCTTC	TRBJ2-1	TRBV5-1	TRBD1	-
CASSLVLGVGTGELFF	TGTGCCAGCAGCTTGGTTCTCGGGGTCGGGACCGGGGAGCTGTTTTTT	TRBJ2-2	TRBV7-2	-	once
CASSLGGTGGTEAFF	TGCGCCAGCAGCTTGGGTGGGACAGGGGGGACTGAAGCTTTCTTT	TRBJ1-1	TRBV5-1	TRBD1	once
CASRNRGRGEKLFF	TGTGCCAGCAGGAACAGGGGGCGCGGGGAAAAACTGTTTTTT	TRBJ1-4	TRBV5-6	TRBD1	-
CASSDRKQETQYF	TGCGCCAGCAGTGACAGGAAACAAGAGACCCAGTACTTC	TRBJ2-5	TRBV10-1	-	-
CASSLGGGEAFF	TGTGCCAGCAGCTTAGGGGGCGGAGAAGCTTTCTTT	TRBJ1-1	TRBV7-9	-	-
CSVGKARGVNTEAFF	TGCAGCGTTGGTAAAGCCAGGGGCGTGAACACTGAAGCTTTCTTT	TRBJ1-1	TRBV29-1	-	-
CASSELTAPNTEAFF	TGTGCCAGCAGTGAACTAACCGCCCCGAACACTGAAGCTTTCTTT	TRBJ1-1	TRBV2	-	once
CASSSGRGIQGEQFF	TGTGCCAGCAGTTCGGGGCGAGGGATACAGGGCGAGCAGTTCTTC	TRBJ2-1	TRBV6-2/TRBV6-3	-	-
CASSEYRQGVTGELFF	TGTGCCAGCAGCGAATATCGACAGGGGGTGACCGGGGAGCTGTTTTTT	TRBJ2-2	TRBV6-1	TRBD1	-
CASRPGYQETQYF	TGTGCCAGCAGGCCGGGGTACCAAGAGACCCAGTACTTC	TRBJ2-5	TRBV28	-	-
CASRITMSSYNEQFF	TGTGCCAGCAGAATCACTATGAGCTCCTACAATGAGCAGTTCTTC	TRBJ2-1	TRBV7-2	-	-
CASSPGYTSTDTQYF	TGTGCCAGCAGTCCAGGTTACACTAGCACAGATACGCAGTATTTT	TRBJ2-3	TRBV6-5	-	once
CAWNRLAGATYEQYF	TGTGCCTGGAACCGACTAGCGGGGGCCACCTACGAGCAGTACTTC	TRBJ2-7	TRBV30	TRBD2	-
CASSTDREGAFF	TGCGCCAGCAGCACCGACAGGGAAGGCGCTTTCTTT	TRBJ1-1	TRBV5-1	TRBD1	-
CASSLSRGLDGYTF	TGTGCCAGCAGCTTATCCAGGGGGCTCGACGGCTACACCTTC	TRBJ1-2	TRBV5-5	TRBD1	few
CASSSDGEVEQYF	TGCGCCAGCAGCTCAGACGGGGAAGTGGAGCAGTACTTC	TRBJ2-7	TRBV5-1	-	-
CASSLTGDTDTQYF	TGCGCCAGCAGCTTGACGGGGGATACAGATACGCAGTATTTT	TRBJ2-3	TRBV5-1	-	-
CASSPDSAGALHEQYF	TGCGCCAGCAGCCCTGATTCAGCGGGAGCCCTCCACGAGCAGTACTTC	TRBJ2-7	TRBV5-1	TRBD2	-
CASIGAGRLTEAFF	TGTGCCAGCATCGGGGCCGGGAGGTTGACTGAAGCTTTCTTT	TRBJ1-1	TRBV2	-	-
CASSFTGGEGYTF	TGTGCCAGCAGCTTCACAGGGGGTGAGGGCTACACCTTC	TRBJ1-2	TRBV6-5	TRBD1	-
CAWSAGFQGARTEAFF	TGTGCCTGGAGTGCAGGGTTCCAGGGGGCCCGGACTGAAGCTTTCTTT	TRBJ1-1	TRBV30	TRBD1	-
CASSLSGSGNTEAFF	TGTGCCAGCAGTTTATCCGGGAGTGGGAACACTGAAGCTTTCTTT	TRBJ1-1	TRBV28	-	-
CASSMWTGGSYNEQFF	TGTGCCAGTAGTATGTGGACAGGGGGCTCCTACAATGAGCAGTTCTTC	TRBJ2-1	TRBV19	TRBD1	-
CASSKLRDRGLGNSPLHF	TGTGCCAGTTCGAAATTACGGGACAGGGGGTTGGGGAATTCACCCCTCCACTTT	TRBJ1-6	TRBV19	TRBD1	-
CASSEKYDRADTEAFF	TGTGCCAGCAGTGAAAAATACGACAGGGCTGATACTGAAGCTTTCTTT	TRBJ1-1	TRBV2	TRBD1	-
CASGDRGGTEAFF	TGTGCCAGCGGGGACAGAGGGGGCACTGAAGCTTTCTTT	TRBJ1-1	TRBV2	TRBD1	few
CASSSKLAGAYNEQFF	TGTGCCAGCAGTTCCAAGCTAGCGGGAGCCTACAATGAGCAGTTCTTC	TRBJ2-1	TRBV6-5	TRBD2	-
CASLGTKTGEYGYTF	TGTGCCAGTCTTGGAACCAAGACAGGGGAGTATGGCTACACCTTC	TRBJ1-2	TRBV19	TRBD1	-
CASSPKIPGGRTDTQYF	TGCGCCAGCAGCCCAAAGATTCCGGGGGGCCGCACAGATACGCAGTATTTT	TRBJ2-3	TRBV4-1	-	-
CASVLDPARETQYF	TGTGCCAGCGTACTTGACCCAGCCAGGGAGACCCAGTACTTC	TRBJ2-5	TRBV6-5	-	-
CASSRQESGEKLFF	TGTGCCAGTAGTAGACAGGAATCGGGTGAAAAACTGTTTTTT	TRBJ1-4	TRBV19	-	few
CASSLRRGGGTQYF	TGTGCCAGCAGCCTACGACGGGGGGGAGGTACGCAGTATTTT	TRBJ2-3	TRBV6-2/TRBV6-3	TRBD2	-
CASSQAGQASIRLTYEQYF	TGTGCCAGCAGCCAAGCGGGACAGGCTTCTATCCGCCTAACCTACGAGCAGTACTTC	TRBJ2-7	TRBV3-1/TRBV3-2	TRBD1	-
CASSEAWTSNNEQFF	TGTGCCAGCAGTGAAGCTTGGACTAGCAACAATGAGCAGTTCTTC	TRBJ2-1	TRBV2	TRBD2	once
CASSQDPGVDGYTF	TGTGCCAGCAGCCAAGATCCAGGGGTCGATGGCTACACCTTC	TRBJ1-2	TRBV3-1/TRBV3-2	-	-
CASSFAPPRDNSPLHF	TGCGCCAGCAGCTTCGCGCCACCTCGGGATAATTCACCCCTCCACTTT	TRBJ1-6	TRBV5-1	-	-